These T cell receptor beta chains were read from a single sample in a study of blood T cell repertoires in COVID-19. Clones were read by immunoSEQ multiplex PCR, and TCRdb kept only the in-frame ones, dropping some. Among around 160,000 clones listed, approximately 90% were seen once. The sequencing input was peripheral blood. The receptor set was obtained from a man younger than 35 with acute or convalescent COVID-19. CDR3s include the opening cysteine and the closing phenylalanine or tryptophan. A D gene is named only where the DNA matches it firmly. Clone sizes are given selectively: once, few, many, or a class where the clone is expanded.

J gene	clone size	D gene	V gene	CDR3 protein	CDR3 DNA
TRBJ2-1	-	TRBD2	TRBV3-1/TRBV3-2	CASSFRSGTSYNEQFF	TGTGCCAGCAGCTTCCGTAGCGGGACCTCCTACAATGAGCAGTTCTTC
TRBJ1-1	-	TRBD1	TRBV19	CASLRTGRDTEAFF	TGTGCCAGTTTACGGACAGGGAGAGACACTGAAGCTTTCTTT
TRBJ2-1	-	-	TRBV2	CASSEAPSTGFDEQFF	TGTGCCAGCAGTGAAGCCCCATCGACAGGTTTCGATGAGCAGTTCTTC
TRBJ2-5	-	-	TRBV2	CASSGQEETQYF	TGTGCCAGCAGTGGACAGGAAGAGACCCAGTACTTC
TRBJ2-7	-	-	TRBV14	CASSQGLTGLRYEQYF	TGTGCCAGCAGCCAGGGGTTGACAGGCTTGAGGTACGAGCAGTACTTC
TRBJ1-5	-	TRBD1	TRBV5-5	CAGSLAGTGAQPQHF	TGTGCCGGCAGCTTGGCCGGGACAGGGGCCCAGCCCCAGCATTTT
TRBJ1-4	few	TRBD1	TRBV7-6	CASSYRQGGGGGEKLFF	TGTGCCAGCAGCTATCGACAGGGCGGTGGTGGCGGTGAAAAACTGTTTTTT
TRBJ1-2	-	-	TRBV5-5	CASSLDRVNYGYTF	TGTGCCAGCAGCTTGGACAGGGTAAACTATGGCTACACCTTC
TRBJ2-7	-	-	TRBV4-1	CASSQASVAYEQYF	TGCGCCAGCAGCCAAGCTAGCGTCGCCTACGAGCAGTACTTC
TRBJ2-3	-	TRBD1	TRBV24-1	CATCAGGTGASDTQYF	TGTGCCACCTGCGCCGGTGGGACAGGGGCCTCAGATACGCAGTATTTT
TRBJ1-1	-	TRBD1	TRBV6-5	CASNIIGTANTEAFF	TGTGCCAGCAATATCATAGGGACAGCGAACACTGAAGCTTTCTTT
TRBJ1-2	-	TRBD1	TRBV5-1	CASSFRQGRSNYGYTF	TGCGCCAGCAGCTTCAGACAGGGGCGGTCCAACTATGGCTACACCTTC
TRBJ1-1	-	-	TRBV5-5	CATTLAEGSTEAFF	TGTGCCACCACCCTTGCAGAGGGAAGCACTGAAGCTTTCTTT
TRBJ2-5	-	-	TRBV6-5	CASSFRDPLQETQYF	TGTGCCAGCAGTTTCAGGGATCCCCTCCAAGAGACCCAGTACTTC
TRBJ2-1	-	TRBD2	TRBV20-1	CSASELAGHNEQFF	TGCAGTGCTAGTGAGCTAGCGGGGCACAATGAGCAGTTCTTC
TRBJ2-7	-	-	TRBV19	CASTPDSTVYEQYF	TGTGCCAGTACACCGGACAGCACGGTCTACGAGCAGTACTTC
TRBJ2-3	-	TRBD2	TRBV12-5	CASGLSSGGDTQYF	TGTGCTAGTGGTTTGTCGAGCGGGGGAGATACGCAGTATTTT
TRBJ2-1	-	TRBD2	TRBV11-2	CAGRGEGKNEQFF	TGTGCCGGTCGGGGGGAGGGCAAGAATGAGCAGTTCTTC
TRBJ2-1	few	-	TRBV6-6	CASLQRQVDEQFF	TGTGCCAGCTTACAACGACAGGTCGATGAGCAGTTCTTC
TRBJ1-1	-	-	TRBV18	CASSPTAMNTEAFF	TGTGCCAGCTCACCGACAGCGATGAACACTGAAGCTTTCTTT
TRBJ2-1	-	-	TRBV6-5	CASSSVPSSYNEQFF	TGTGCCAGCAGTTCCGTCCCGAGCTCCTACAATGAGCAGTTCTTC
TRBJ1-2	-	TRBD1	TRBV7-2	CASSSRQGPIEGYTF	TGTGCCAGCAGCTCCAGACAGGGGCCTATAGAGGGCTACACCTTC
TRBJ1-1	-	-	TRBV6-5	CASSITGLNTEAFF	TGTGCCAGCAGTATAACAGGGTTGAACACTGAAGCTTTCTTT
TRBJ2-1	-	TRBD2	TRBV7-2	CASSLASRGSNEQFF	TGTGCCAGCAGCTTAGCGAGTCGCGGGAGCAATGAGCAGTTCTTC
TRBJ1-2	-	TRBD1	TRBV19	CASSITQGVNYGYTF	TGTGCCAGTAGTATAACCCAGGGGGTTAACTATGGCTACACCTTC
TRBJ2-2	once	TRBD2	TRBV7-6	CASSIGLAGTTGELFF	TGTGCCAGCAGCATAGGACTAGCGGGAACGACCGGGGAGCTGTTTTTT
TRBJ2-3	-	-	TRBV30	CAWSVRADTQYF	TGTGCCTGGAGTGTACGGGCAGATACGCAGTATTTT
TRBJ1-2	-	-	TRBV30	CAWSVLGATSDGYTF	TGTGCCTGGAGTGTATTGGGGGCTACTTCGGATGGCTACACCTTC
TRBJ1-4	-	-	TRBV5-1	CASSRLGGGEEKLFF	TGCGCCAGCAGCCGATTAGGCGGAGGCGAAGAAAAACTGTTTTTT
TRBJ2-1	-	TRBD2	TRBV5-1	CASSPRVAGGASYNEQFF	TGCGCCAGCAGCCCGCGCGTAGCGGGAGGAGCCTCCTACAATGAGCAGTTCTTC
TRBJ1-4	-	-	TRBV9	CASSVNPGGHSNQKLFF	TGTGCCAGCAGCGTAAATCCTGGAGGGCATAGCAACCAAAAACTGTTTTTT
TRBJ2-2	-	-	TRBV6-5	CASSSIGGVVTGELFF	TGTGCCAGCAGTTCAATCGGCGGGGTTGTCACCGGGGAGCTGTTTTTT
TRBJ2-1	-	TRBD2	TRBV27	CASSLLGGEQFF	TGTGCCAGCAGTTTACTGGGGGGGGAGCAGTTCTTC
TRBJ1-6	-	-	TRBV18	CASSPNRLGRSPLHF	TGTGCCAGCTCACCAAATCGTCTGGGGAGATCACCCCTCCACTTT
TRBJ2-7	-	-	TRBV19	CASSIGKGSYEQYF	TGTGCCAGTAGTATCGGGAAGGGATCCTACGAGCAGTACTTC
TRBJ1-5	once	-	TRBV7-2	CASSSGQPNQPQHF	TGTGCCAGCAGCTCCGGACAGCCCAATCAGCCCCAGCATTTT
TRBJ2-2	-	-	TRBV14	CASSHVYPNTGELFF	TGTGCCAGCAGCCATGTCTACCCGAACACCGGGGAGCTGTTTTTT
TRBJ1-1	-	TRBD1	TRBV30	CAWSVRGGGKTEAFF	TGTGCCTGGAGTGTACGAGGGGGCGGGAAGACTGAAGCTTTCTTT
TRBJ1-5	few	-	TRBV3-1/TRBV3-2	CASSQGQDSNQPQHF	TGTGCCAGCAGCCAAGGCCAGGACTCAAATCAGCCCCAGCATTTT